These 16 T cell receptor beta chains were all obtained from the same sample, sequenced in a study of OX40 agonist ivuxolimab in advanced cancers. Generated by immunoSEQ multiplex PCR, the TCRdb table keeps only in-frame clones and is missing some. The table shows tens of thousands of clones, with roughly nine tenths occurring only once. This material consisted of CD4+ or CD8+ T cells sorted from blood, taken in a trial of the OX40 agonist ivuxolimab. The receptor set was obtained from an adult with an advanced solid tumor such as melanoma, head and neck, liver or kidney cancer.

The chain couples TRBV29-1 to TRBJ2-7, with 9 bases fitting TRBD2. Germline values: CDR1 SQVTM, CDR2 ANQGSEA. V was pared by 5 bases and J by 3 bases, with 5 bases of the junction left unmatched. This CDR3 has 13 residues. As DNA, the CDR3 is TGCAGCGTTTTTGATAGCGGGAGCTACGAGCAGTACTTC. It specifies CSVFDSGSYEQYF.

The chain is built from TRBV4-1 and TRBJ2-7; 8 bases map to TRBD1. This CDR3 is built from 15 residues. Germline V gives CDR1 MGHRA, CDR2 YSYEKL. J gave up 3 bases and V 1 base, and 5 bases lay outside the gene matches. The CDR3 DNA follows: TGCGCCAGCAGCCAAGCCCCGGGACAGGTCTACGAGCAGTACTTC. It specifies CASSQAPGQVYEQYF.

The chain links TRBV10-3 to TRBJ2-1, with TRBD2 matching 11 bases. Germline CDR1 ENHRY, CDR2 SYGVKD. V gave up 0 bases and J gave up 7 bases; unmatched junction bases: 8. This CDR3 spans 17 amino acids. CDR3 sequence: CAISESGRLAGRNEQFF. The CDR3 coding sequence is TGTGCCATCAGTGAGTCTGGCAGACTAGCGGGAAGAAATGAGCAGTTCTTC.

This clone was observed a single time. The chain is built from TRBV6-5 and TRBJ2-7; D call uncertain. The length of the CDR3 is 11 residues. Germline V gene lookup returns CDR1 MNHEY and CDR2 SVGAGI. Trimming removed 5 bases from V and 4 bases from J, with 6 bases in between. The CDR3 spells CASSGRYEQYF. Written as DNA, the CDR3 is TGTGCCAGCAGTGGAAGGTACGAGCAGTACTTC.

The rearrangement joins TRBV18 to TRBJ2-2; 8 bases line up with TRBD2. The ends lost 1 base at V and 2 bases at J; junction bases unmatched: 3. The CDR3 spans 16 residues. Per the germline V gene, CDR1 is KGHSH and CDR2 is LQKENI. This chain's CDR3 is CASSPQAGDNTGELFF. CDR3 sequence (DNA): TGTGCCAGCTCACCACAAGCGGGAGACAACACCGGGGAGCTGTTTTTT.

This clone has a handful of counts. The genes are TRBV5-1 and TRBJ2-5, with 8 bases lining up with TRBD1. J was trimmed by 1 base and V by 3 bases; bases with no gene match: 8. Germline V gene data show CDR1 as SGHRS and CDR2 as YFSETQ. The CDR3 runs 16 residues. CDR3 in amino acids: CASSSAPRGLQETQYF. The CDR3 coding sequence is TGCGCCAGCAGCTCAGCACCCAGGGGGCTCCAAGAGACCCAGTACTTC.

This chain joins TRBV7-2 and TRBJ2-5; a weak D match, TRBD1 (6 bases). V shed 6 bases and J shed 5 bases, with 13 bases lying between them. The CDR3 loop spans 13 amino acids. Germline V gene data show CDR1 as SGHTA and CDR2 as FQGNSA. The CDR3 bases are TGTGCCAGCAGGTCAGGGGATGTTGAGACCCAGTACTTC. Amino acids: CASRSGDVETQYF.

The chain recombines TRBV19 with TRBJ1-5; maybe TRBD1 (6 bases). Germline values: CDR1 LNHDA, CDR2 SQIVND (reference sequence). The germline V and J ends were trimmed by 3 bases and 6 bases, with 12 bases remaining between them. The CDR3 runs 14 residues. The CDR3 region is CASSITGPGQPQHF. DNA for the CDR3: TGTGCCAGTAGTATCACAGGGCCAGGTCAGCCCCAGCATTTT.

This chain uses TRBV25-1 with TRBJ2-5, with 9 bases aligning to TRBD1. Per germline, CDR1 MGHDK and CDR2 SYGVNS. Germline trimming cut 3 bases from V and 5 bases from J; bases unmatched to any gene: 7. The CDR3 runs 15 residues. The CDR3 DNA reads as TGTGCCAGCAGTGATCAGGGACAGGGAATGGAGACCCAGTACTTC. Residues: CASSDQGQGMETQYF.

This sequence joins TRBV6-6 and TRBJ2-2; 11 bases map to TRBD1. The CDR3 is 15 amino acids. Trimming took 4 bases from V and 3 from J; bases not matched to a gene: 1. Per germline, CDR1 MNHNY and CDR2 SVGAGI (reference sequence). The CDR3 reads CASSWTGGDTGELFF. Written as DNA, the CDR3 is TGTGCCAGCAGTTGGACAGGGGGCGACACCGGGGAGCTGTTTTTT.

This chain connects TRBV6-6 to TRBJ2-7; 7 bases map to TRBD1. The CDR3 sequence is 14 residues long. CDR1 is MNHNY and CDR2 is SVGAGI in the germline V gene (reference sequence). V was clipped by 7 bases and J by 5 bases; unmatched bases: 11. CDR3 sequence: CASILGQGVNEQYF. The CDR3 DNA reads as TGTGCCAGCATTCTGGGGCAGGGGGTAAACGAGCAGTACTTC.

J is TRBJ1-6 and V is TRBV4-1, with D possibly TRBD1 on 6 matching bases. The CDR3 is 14 residues long. The V gene's germline CDR1 is MGHRA and CDR2 YSYEKL. The V and J ends lost 4 bases and 6 bases respectively, with 10 bases between them. This chain's CDR3 is CASSLGQINSPLHF. CDR3 DNA: TGCGCCAGCAGCCTCGGACAGATTAATTCACCCCTCCACTTT.

The V call is TRBV9, the J call TRBJ2-3, with D hard to call. Germline CDR1 is SGDLS and CDR2 is YYNGEE. This CDR3 spans 12 amino acids. Trimming cost V 4 bases and J 6 bases, with 9 bases left between them. The CDR3 protein is CASSPLIDTQYF. CDR3 coding DNA: TGTGCCAGCAGCCCACTCATTGATACGCAGTATTTT.

This sequence joins TRBV30 and TRBJ2-3, with D possibly being TRBD1 (6 bases). The CDR3 covers 15 residues. The ends were cut back, 2 bases at V and 3 bases at J, with 15 bases in the middle. Per germline, CDR1 GTSNPN and CDR2 SVGIG (reference sequence). CDR3 nucleotides: TGTGCCTGGAGTACACCGGGACATGGTACAGATACGCAGTATTTT. Translating gives CAWSTPGHGTDTQYF.

The chain is built from TRBV7-3 and TRBJ2-1; 11 positions match TRBD1. Germline V gene sequence: CDR1 SGHTA, CDR2 FQGTGA. V lost 5 bases, J lost 8 bases, and 11 bases stayed unmatched. The CDR3 consists of 16 residues. The CDR3 sequence: CASSIRDRGEFDEQFF. The CDR3 DNA follows: TGTGCCAGCAGCATAAGGGACAGGGGGGAATTTGATGAGCAGTTCTTC.

The chain has TRBV12-5 and TRBJ2-1, with unresolved D. The CDR3 loop spans 17 amino acids. The V end lost 1 base, the J end lost 7 bases, and 20 bases lay between the germline ends. Germline loops: CDR1 LGHNT, CDR2 FRNRAP. As DNA, the CDR3 is TGTGCTAGTGGTTTGGCTCAGCCCCATACAGATCCAAATGAGCAGTTCTTC. It encodes CASGLAQPHTDPNEQFF.